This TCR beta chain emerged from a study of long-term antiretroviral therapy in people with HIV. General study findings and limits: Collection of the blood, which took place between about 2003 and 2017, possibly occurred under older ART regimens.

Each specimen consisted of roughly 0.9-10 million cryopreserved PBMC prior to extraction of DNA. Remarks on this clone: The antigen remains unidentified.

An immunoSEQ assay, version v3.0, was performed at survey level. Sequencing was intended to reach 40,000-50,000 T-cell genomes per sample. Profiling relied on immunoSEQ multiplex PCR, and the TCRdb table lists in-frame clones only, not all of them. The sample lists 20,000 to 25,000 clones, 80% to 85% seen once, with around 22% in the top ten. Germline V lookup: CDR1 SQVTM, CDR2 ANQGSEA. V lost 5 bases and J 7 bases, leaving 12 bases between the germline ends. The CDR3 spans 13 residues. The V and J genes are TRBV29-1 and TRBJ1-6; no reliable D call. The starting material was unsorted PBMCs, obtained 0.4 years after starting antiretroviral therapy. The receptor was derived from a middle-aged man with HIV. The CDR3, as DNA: TGCAGCGTTCTGAGGTGGGTCAATTCACCCCTCCACTTT. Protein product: CSVLRWVNSPLHF. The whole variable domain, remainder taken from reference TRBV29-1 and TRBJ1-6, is SAVISQKPSRDICQRGTSLTIQCQVDSQVTMMFWYRQQPGQSLTLIATANQGSEATYESGFVIDKFPISRPNLTFSTLTVSNMSPEDSSIYLCSVLRWVNSPLHFGNGTRLTVT.